These 18 T cell receptor beta chains were sequenced from one sample in a study of shared clonotypes between healthy human individuals. Assay: immunoSEQ multiplex PCR; the TCRdb copy retains only in-frame clones and omits some. The sample holds some 2,400,000 clones, approximately 95% seen once. Sequencing input: naive CD4+ T cells sorted from blood. Subset of the sample: CD45RA+ positively selected. The receptor source for this set is a young man in good health.

The chain combines TRBV11-2 with TRBJ2-5, with unresolved D. The assigned J gene may be wrong: the sequence end matches TRBJ2-7 better. Germline V CDR1 and CDR2: SGHAT, FQNNGV. The CDR3 spans 14 residues. The CDR3 reads CASSLDLGPYEQYF. CDR3 nucleotide sequence: TGTGCCAGCAGCTTAGACCTCGGGCCCTACGAGCAGTACTTC.

The gene calls are TRBV6-1 and TRBJ1-2, with 9 bases aligning to TRBD1. From germline, CDR1 is MNHNS and CDR2 SASEGT. V was clipped by 0 bases and J by 5 bases; unmatched bases: 7. This CDR3 contains 16 residues. The DNA of the CDR3 is TGTGCCAGCAGTGAAGCGAAAGGGACAGGGTCGTATGGCTACACCTTC. Translation: CASSEAKGTGSYGYTF.

The V gene is TRBV28, the J gene TRBJ1-3; perhaps TRBD1 as D (5 bases). Per the germline V gene, CDR1 is MDHEN and CDR2 is SYDVKM. V lost 4 bases and J 0 bases, leaving 16 bases between the germline ends. CDR3 size: 17 residues. The CDR3 sequence is CASSSIRDAVSGNTIYF. As DNA, the CDR3 is TGTGCCAGCAGTTCTATTCGGGACGCCGTCTCTGGAAACACCATATATTTT.

The chain is built from TRBV5-1 and TRBJ2-7; 11 nucleotides line up with TRBD1. There are 17 residues in the CDR3. Germline values: CDR1 SGHRS, CDR2 YFSETQ. Germline trimming cut 1 base from V and 5 bases from J; bases unmatched to any gene: 11. The CDR3 here is CASSLRVSGQGAHEQYF. The CDR3 nucleotides are TGCGCCAGCAGCTTGCGGGTCTCAGGACAGGGGGCCCACGAGCAGTACTTC. The whole variable domain, filled in from reference TRBV5-1 and TRBJ2-7, reads KAGVTQTPRYLIKTRGQQVTLSCSPISGHRSVSWYQQTPGQGLQFLFEYFSETQRNKGNFPGRFSGRQFSNSRSEMNVSTLELGDSALYLCASSLRVSGQGAHEQYFGPGTRLTVT.

The chain uses TRBV30 and TRBJ1-6; TRBD1 matches at 8 bases. Unmatched junction bases numbered 12, after V lost 2 bases and J lost 9 bases. The CDR3 consists of 16 residues. The germline V gene has CDR1 GTSNPN and CDR2 SVGIG (reference sequence). The CDR3 DNA reads TGTGCCTGGAGTCACCTTTGGACAGGGTTTAGTTCACCCCTCCACTTT. As protein: CAWSHLWTGFSSPLHF.

The chain combines TRBV18 with TRBJ2-2, with 7 bases matching TRBD1. In germline, CDR1 is KGHSH, CDR2 LQKENI. V lost 6 bases and J lost 2; bases outside the gene matches: 12. This CDR3 region has 17 residues. The CDR3 nucleotides are TGTGCCAGCTCGCGACCTCGGACAGGCCGAAACACCGGGGAGCTGTTTTTT. Translation gives CASSRPRTGRNTGELFF.

The chain recombines TRBV28 with TRBJ1-1; D is perhaps TRBD1 (6 bases). CDR1 MDHEN and CDR2 SYDVKM come from the germline V gene. Trimming pared 5 bases from V and 7 bases from J, leaving 14 bases between. This CDR3 has 13 amino acids. For the CDR3, the DNA is TGTGCCAGCAGTGGGGGACACGGATATGAAGCTTTCTTT. Translating gives CASSGGHGYEAFF.

The rearrangement uses TRBV6-1 and TRBJ2-1; 9 bases match TRBD2. The length of the CDR3 is 14 residues. V was pared by 10 bases and J by 2 bases, with 6 bases of the junction left unmatched. CDR1 is MNHNS and CDR2 is SASEGT in the germline V gene. Written as DNA, the CDR3 is TGTGCCACTCGTGGGACTAGCACCTACAATGAGCAGTTCTTC. Encoded protein: CATRGTSTYNEQFF.

The chain carries TRBV6-1 and TRBJ1-5; 10 bases line up with TRBD1. The CDR3 covers 16 residues. Unmatched junction bases numbered 5, after V lost 4 bases and J lost 2 bases. CDR1 is MNHNS, CDR2 SASEGT, per germline. As DNA, the CDR3 is TGTGCCAGCAGTGCTACCGACAGGGGGCGCAATCAGCCCCAGCATTTT. This encodes CASSATDRGRNQPQHF.

In the case of this clone: The same CDR3 also results from other DNA sequences found in this sample. The chain carries TRBV5-1 and TRBJ2-7, with 8 bases identical to TRBD1. The CDR3 is 14 amino acids. Germline-derived CDR1 and CDR2 are SGHRS and YFSETQ. The V segment lost 4 bases and the J segment 4 bases; nucleotides outside the gene matches: 7. CDR3 in amino acids: CASSIGQGPYEQYF. The CDR3 nucleotides are TGCGCCAGCAGCATCGGACAGGGCCCGTACGAGCAGTACTTC.

The chain couples TRBV19 to TRBJ2-7; 10 nucleotides match TRBD2. Germline CDR1 and CDR2: LNHDA and SQIVND (reference sequence). The ends lost 4 bases at V and 0 bases at J; junction bases unmatched: 3. The CDR3 contains 15 residues. CDR3 amino acids: CASSKIAGGSYEQYF. The CDR3, as DNA: TGTGCCAGTAGTAAAATAGCGGGGGGCTCCTACGAGCAGTACTTC. Full variable domain (outside the CDR3, taken from reference TRBV19 and TRBJ2-7): DGGITQSPKYLFRKEGQNVTLSCEQNLNHDAMYWYRQDPGQGLRLIYYSQIVNDFQKGDIAEGYSVSREKKESFPLTVTSAQKNPTAFYLCASSKIAGGSYEQYFGPGTRLTVT.

The chain links TRBV18 to TRBJ2-2; maybe TRBD1 (6 bases). Trimming stripped 5 bases from V and 3 bases from J, with 16 bases between. The CDR3 length is 16 residues. Germline assignment: CDR1 KGHSH and CDR2 LQKENI. CDR3 nucleotide sequence: TGTGCCAGCTCAGCCGGGACACGACGATACACCGGGGAGCTGTTTTTT. This translates into CASSAGTRRYTGELFF.

Notes on this clone: This CDR3 is also generated by other DNA sequences in the sample. The chain has TRBV5-1 and TRBJ2-3, with unresolved D. This CDR3 spans 14 amino acids. V was trimmed by 4 bases and J by 1 base, leaving 10 bases between them. Per germline, CDR1 SGHRS and CDR2 YFSETQ. Written as DNA, the CDR3 is TGCGCCAGCAGCCCGGGTACGGGCACAGATACGCAGTATTTT. Its protein product is CASSPGTGTDTQYF.

V is TRBV6-6 and J is TRBJ2-7, with D possibly matching TRBD2 (5 bases). With 7 bases removed from V and 0 bases from J, the gap between germline ends came to 13 bases. CDR1 MNHNY and CDR2 SVGAGI come from the germline V gene (reference sequence). This CDR3 has 14 amino acids. For the CDR3, the DNA is TGTGCCAGCACCCTCATCCGGGGCTCCTACGAGCAGTACTTC. It specifies CASTLIRGSYEQYF.

This rearrangement joins TRBV6-5 to TRBJ2-5; TRBD2 agrees at 8 bases. Germline assignment: CDR1 MNHEY and CDR2 SVGAGI. Trimming removed 6 bases from V and 5 bases from J; junction bases left unmatched: 5. This CDR3 spans 13 amino acids. The CDR3 protein is CASRGAGVETQYF. CDR3 nucleotide sequence: TGTGCCAGCAGGGGAGCGGGAGTGGAGACCCAGTACTTC.

The V gene is TRBV7-9, the J gene TRBJ2-7; 14 bases map to TRBD2. The CDR3 contains 15 residues. The junction had 2 bases not matched to a gene; V was cut back by 5 bases and J by 2 bases. Germline CDR1 is SEHNR and CDR2 is FQNEAQ (reference sequence). The CDR3 sequence is CASSQGLAGAYEQYF. The CDR3, as DNA: TGTGCCAGCAGCCAGGGACTAGCGGGAGCCTACGAGCAGTACTTC.

V gene TRBV5-1 combines with J gene TRBJ2-3; 9 bases are a match to TRBD2. V lost 4 bases, J lost 5 bases, and 11 bases stayed unmatched. CDR1 SGHRS and CDR2 YFSETQ come from the germline V gene. The CDR3 length is 16 residues. The CDR3 DNA reads as TGCGCCAGCAGCCCAATGGCTAGCGGGGCCCAAGATACGCAGTATTTT. This translates into CASSPMASGAQDTQYF.

The chain is built from TRBV29-1 and TRBJ1-4, with 8 nucleotides matching TRBD1. CDR3 length: 12 residues. V trimming: 5 bases; J trimming: 10 bases; junction bases outside the gene matches: 6. CDR1 and CDR2 from the germline V gene are SQVTM and ANQGSEA. The CDR3 loop is CSVYTGGGKLFF. The CDR3 bases are TGCAGCGTTTATACAGGGGGTGGAAAACTGTTTTTT.